The clone carrying this TCR beta chain showed up just a few times. Its antigen is not identified. Germline V gene sequence: CDR1 MNHEY, CDR2 SVGEGT. Germline trimming cut 5 bases from V and 7 bases from J; bases unmatched to any gene: 6. The CDR3 is 14 amino acids. Libraries for TCRalpha and TCRbeta carried sample barcodes and unique molecular identifiers via 5'RACE. TCRdb independently ran MiXCR on the 5' RACE reads; one entry per CDR3 protein. Of 500,000 to 650,000 distinct CDR3 sequences listed, 20% to 25% were seen once; the top ten hold roughly 8.1%. The sample comes from a study of T-cell memory formation after mild COVID-19. Regarding the study as a whole: Clones contracting over day 15 to 85 were CD4/CD8 balanced, with later expanders leaning CD4+. Contracting CD8+ clones were enriched in EMRA, CD4+ mainly in CM and EM. For second-wave clones that peaked at day 37, SARS-CoV-2 specificity went unverified.

The sample was PBMCs or a T cell subset sorted from them (not recorded which). V is TRBV6-2 or TRBV6-3 and J is TRBJ2-1; TRBD1 agrees at 9 bases. The sequence was obtained from an adult woman who had mild COVID-19 (a few samples of this study predate the infection). Cell type and time point are not known. Here the CDR3 reads CASSLWTGVNEQFF. The DNA for the CDR3 is TGTGCCAGCAGTCTCTGGACAGGGGTAAATGAGCAGTTCTTC.